The rows below give T cell receptor beta chains drawn from one sample of a study of PD-1 blockade in classical Hodgkin lymphoma. Measured with immunoSEQ multiplex PCR; TCRdb has only the in-frame clones, and not every one. The profile shows about 36,000 clones, roughly three quarters of them singletons. Sequencing used peripheral blood mononuclear cells (PBMCs), obtained before the second cycle of nivolumab. These receptor sequences come from a human donor with classical Hodgkin lymphoma. The CDR3 runs from the conserved cysteine through the conserved F or W. The D gene is left open where the match is weak. Clone size appears in some rows only: once, few, many, or a class for an expanded clone.

J,D,size,V,CDR3,DNA
TRBJ2-3,TRBD1,.,TRBV18,CASSSTGGWQYF,TGTGCCAGCTCGTCGACAGGGGGTTGGCAGTATTTT
TRBJ2-7,TRBD2,.,TRBV11-2,CASSLVASGSYEQYF,TGTGCCAGCAGCTTAGTGGCTAGCGGTTCCTACGAGCAGTACTTC
TRBJ2-2,.,.,TRBV19,CASQSLGAPGELFF,TGTGCCAGTCAATCGCTGGGGGCCCCCGGGGAGCTGTTTTTT
TRBJ2-2,.,.,TRBV5-1,CASSLALDTGELFF,TGCGCCAGCAGCTTGGCGCTGGACACCGGGGAGCTGTTTTTT
TRBJ2-7,TRBD1,.,TRBV4-2,CASSQGDGQGYEQYF,TGTGCCAGCAGCCAAGGCGATGGACAGGGCTACGAGCAGTACTTC
TRBJ1-2,.,few,TRBV7-9,CASSLKVSGDPTYYGYTF,TGTGCCAGCAGCTTAAAGGTATCAGGGGACCCAACTTATTATGGCTACACCTTC
TRBJ2-5,.,few,TRBV6-8,CASSSAGWEYF,TGTGCCAGCAGTTCCGCGGGGTGGGAGTACTTC
TRBJ1-6,.,few,TRBV11-3,CASSPWTISGSPLHF,TGTGCCAGCAGCCCGTGGACTATCTCTGGTTCACCCCTCCACTTT
TRBJ2-1,TRBD2,.,TRBV6-5,CASSASGRVYNEQFF,TGTGCCAGCAGTGCTAGCGGGAGGGTCTACAATGAGCAGTTCTTC
TRBJ2-1,.,medium-sized,TRBV4-2,CASSQEMWSEQFF,TGTGCCAGCAGCCAAGAAATGTGGTCTGAGCAGTTCTTC
TRBJ1-1,.,.,TRBV18,CASSPAYNTEAFF,TGTGCCAGCTCACCGGCCTACAACACTGAAGCTTTCTTT
TRBJ2-3,TRBD2,.,TRBV5-1,CASSSTSGVYTQYF,TGCGCCAGCAGCTCGACTAGCGGGGTGTATACGCAGTATTTT
TRBJ2-2,TRBD2,.,TRBV7-2,CASSVLRGGGELFF,TGTGCCAGCAGCGTCCTGCGGGGGGGCGGGGAGCTGTTTTTT